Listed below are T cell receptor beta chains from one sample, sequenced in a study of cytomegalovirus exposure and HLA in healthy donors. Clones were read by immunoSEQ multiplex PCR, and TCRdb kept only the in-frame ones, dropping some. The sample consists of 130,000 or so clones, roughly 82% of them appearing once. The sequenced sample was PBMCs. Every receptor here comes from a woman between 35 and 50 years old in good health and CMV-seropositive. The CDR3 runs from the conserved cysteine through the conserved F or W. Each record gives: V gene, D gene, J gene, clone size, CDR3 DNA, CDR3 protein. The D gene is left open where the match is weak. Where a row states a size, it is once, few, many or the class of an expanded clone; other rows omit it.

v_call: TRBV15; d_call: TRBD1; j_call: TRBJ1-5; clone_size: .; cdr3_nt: TGTGCCACCAGCAGAGACAGGGGGAATCAGCCCCAGCATTTT; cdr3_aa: CATSRDRGNQPQHF
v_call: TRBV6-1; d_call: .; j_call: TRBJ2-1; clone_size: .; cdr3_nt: TGTGCCAGCAGTGACGGGCGGAGGACCCCCCCTGAGCAGTTCTTC; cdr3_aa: CASSDGRRTPPEQFF
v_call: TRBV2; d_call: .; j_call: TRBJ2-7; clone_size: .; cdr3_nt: TGTGCCAGCAGCAAAGACACTTCGCTTAACGAGCAGTACTTC; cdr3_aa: CASSKDTSLNEQYF
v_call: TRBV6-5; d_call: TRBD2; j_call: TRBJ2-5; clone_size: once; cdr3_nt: TGTGCCAGCAGTTATAGCGGGGGGGCGGGAGAGACCCAGTACTTC; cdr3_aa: CASSYSGGAGETQYF
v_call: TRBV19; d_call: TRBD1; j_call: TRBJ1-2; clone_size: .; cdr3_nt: TGTGCCAGTAGTATAGTTGGGACAGCGGTCGACTATGGCTACACCTTC; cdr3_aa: CASSIVGTAVDYGYTF
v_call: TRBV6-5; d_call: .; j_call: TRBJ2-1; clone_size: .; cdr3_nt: TGTGCCAGCAGGCGACACCGCTCCTACAATGAGCAGTTCTTC; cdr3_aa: CASRRHRSYNEQFF
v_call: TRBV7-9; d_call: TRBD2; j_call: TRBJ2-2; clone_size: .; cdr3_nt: TGTGCCAGCAGCCCCCGCTCCTTATCGGCGGGAGGGCACACCGGGGAGCTGTTTTTT; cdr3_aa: CASSPRSLSAGGHTGELFF
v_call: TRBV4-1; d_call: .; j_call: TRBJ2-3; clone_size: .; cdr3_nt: TGCGCCAGCAGCCAGGCGGGCACAGATACGCAGTATTTT; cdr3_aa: CASSQAGTDTQYF
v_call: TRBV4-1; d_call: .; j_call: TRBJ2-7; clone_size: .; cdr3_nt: TGCGCCAGCAGCCAAGATAGGGGCAGGGACGAGCAGTACTTC; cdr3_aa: CASSQDRGRDEQYF
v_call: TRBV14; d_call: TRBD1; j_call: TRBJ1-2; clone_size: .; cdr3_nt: TGTGCCAGCAGCCCACGACAGGGCGGCTACACCTTC; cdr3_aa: CASSPRQGGYTF